The sequence of this T cell receptor beta chain was determined in a study of CD8 T cells in Susac syndrome (dated by TCRdb to the late 2010s). With regard to the full study: The study used repertoire sequencing to test whether antigen drove CD8+ T cell activation and differentiation in Susac syndrome.

RNA was extracted with the RNeasy kit and 0.5 to 1 ug was reverse transcribed using random hexamers. The immunoSEQ multiplex PCR assay, which covers 54 Vbeta and 13 Jbeta segments, was used to amplify TCR beta CDR3 regions. To correct PCR amplification bias, a synthetic template baseline was used for both primer optimization and computational correction. The original pipeline was this. Reads were annotated to V, D and J genes according to IMGT and were analyzed with immunoSEQ Analyzer, with only productive sequences retained. To calculate clonality, Shannon entropy was normalized by log2 of the number of productive unique sequences and then subtracted from one. For each patient and control, public and private clones were evaluated within the 100 most prevalent clones. Clones were defined as Susac-specific if absent from the healthy and MS cohorts, from 900 to 1,300 published viral clones and from other ImmuneACCESS disease sequences. The public reads were reanalyzed by TCRdb: fastp trimming at Q25, MiXCR alignment, in-frame beta chains only. Rows matching on CDR3 protein sequence are summarized as one entry with the most common DNA and genes. In this record, the V and J calls reflect TCRdb's handling and not the investigators' own analysis. Within this sample are 200,000 to 300,000 distinct CDR3 sequences, with just over 90% of them counted one time only. Approximately 0.072% of the sample goes to the ten largest clones.

The CDR1 and CDR2 encoded by the germline V gene (reference sequence) are LGHDT and YNNKEL. The CDR3 holds 15 amino acids from the cysteine to the phenylalanine. This entry keeps only the CDR3 DNA: 45 bases, framed from base 1. Trimming costs V 1 base and J 2 bases, and their ends lie 12 bases apart. Peripheral blood CD8+ and CD4+ T cells from healthy donors, Susac syndrome patients and multiple sclerosis patients were profiled using high-throughput TCR beta sequencing. The multiple sclerosis controls were treatment-naive patients whose relapsing-remitting disease, either stable or active, fulfilled the revised McDonald criteria. CD8+ TEMRA cells were enriched by FACS, while bulk CD8+ and CD4+ T cells were purified by magnetic negative isolation. Blood was collected in EDTA tubes and processed within 24 hours, with PBMCs isolated through density gradient centrifugation. PBMCs destined for TCR sequencing were cryopreserved in liquid nitrogen and later thawed in a 37 °C water bath. The sorted or isolated CD4+, CD8+ and CD8+ TEMRA cells reached a purity of at least 90%.

The investigation overall reported the following: The study acknowledged that relatively few individuals were included in the TCR sequencing and HLA analysis.

As for this clonotype: The antigen it recognizes is unknown. Base qualities are not recorded, but no much larger clone differs from it by a single base.

Recombination joined TRBV3-1 with TRBJ2-7; the D gene is not confidently resolved. The source of this sequence is a human donor with multiple sclerosis. What was sequenced was CD4+ T cells from PBMCs. The CDR3: CASSQGPVGAYEQYF. The DNA reads as follows: TGTGCCAGCAGCCAAGGCCCCGTAGGAGCCTACGAGCAGTACTTC.